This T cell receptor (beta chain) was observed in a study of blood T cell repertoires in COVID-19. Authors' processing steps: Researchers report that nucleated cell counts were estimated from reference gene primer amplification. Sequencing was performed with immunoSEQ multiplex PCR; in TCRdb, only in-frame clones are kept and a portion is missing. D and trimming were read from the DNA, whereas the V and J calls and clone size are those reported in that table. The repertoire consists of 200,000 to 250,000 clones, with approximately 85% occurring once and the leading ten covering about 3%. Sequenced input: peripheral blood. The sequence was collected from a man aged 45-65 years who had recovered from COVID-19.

The CDR3, as DNA: TGCAGTGCTAGTCGGGAAGGGAATCAGCCCCAGCATTTT. Its protein product is CSASREGNQPQHF. The rearrangement uses TRBV20-1 and TRBJ1-5; D remains ambiguous. The CDR3 has 13 amino acids. Trimming pared 3 bases from V and 4 bases from J, leaving 10 bases between. Germline assignment: CDR1 DFQATT and CDR2 SNEGSKA (reference sequence).